The entry that follows covers one T cell receptor (beta chain) sequence. Its antigen is currently unknown. With a much larger clone just one base away, this may be a read error. The germline CDR1 and CDR2 sequences are DFQATT and SNEGSKA (reference sequence). The CDR3 totals 12 residues. This entry belongs to a study of post-analysis software for immune sequencing data. Study information: Relapsing-remitting, secondary progressive and progressive-relapsing forms made up the multiple sclerosis disease courses.

Study results and caveats: Those samples that were prepared in the same batch co-clustered strongly by F measure. Among multiple sclerosis patients, normalized Chao1 diversity was significantly below that of controls. Compared with controls, patients had more of 4 or 5 TRBV segments, including TRBV5-6, TRBV5-1 and TRBV20-1.

TCR beta cDNA libraries included unique molecular identifiers. Out of about 0.9 to 10 million T cells, some 500,000 cDNA molecules were generated. One entry per CDR3 protein results from TCRdb running MiXCR on the PCR reads. Found here are around 200,000 distinct CDR3 sequences, roughly 28% of them singletons; the top ten hold 3.4%. The receptor's source is a girl aged 2-17 years with multiple sclerosis. Sequences were obtained from blood. V usage is TRBV20-1 and J usage is TRBJ2-5, with D unresolved. CDR3 region: CSVRLTQETQYF. As DNA, the CDR3 is TGCAGTGTTAGACTTACTCAAGAGACCCAGTACTTC.